This T cell receptor (beta chain) derives from a study of blood T cell repertoires in COVID-19 (TCRdb year 2020). Describing the broader study: Samples covering the acute and convalescent phases of COVID-19 were provided by collaborators in the United States, Italy and Spain. The material from the prospective study consisted of cDNA or gDNA derived from T cells, B-cell-depleted T cells, or PBMCs. HLA class I and class II types, where available, came from metadata supplied by the sample provider rather than from assay-based typing. The dataset comprised deeply sampled blood TCRbeta repertoires from subjects exposed to, actively infected with, or recovered from COVID-19. A de-identified subject ID, COVID-19 status, age in years and sex were almost always included in the sample metadata. The repertoires were released in a freely available public database meant as a resource for research on the immune response to SARS-CoV-2. Samples came from the ongoing ImmuneRACE study (first 160 participants) plus 1,254 subjects from 6 global collaborators. Study-wide findings and limitations: How much clinical and demographic metadata was included differed by source and by participant, and the metadata was provided uncurated.

TCRbeta CDR3 regions were amplified from genomic DNA by means of the immunoSEQ Assay, a bias-controlled multiplex PCR. As for the original processing: Within the assay, amplification of reference gene primers was used to estimate how many nucleated cells each sample contained. Sequence reads were collapsed and filtered to measure the absolute abundance of every unique TCRbeta CDR3 rearrangement. For each sample, productive Simpson clonality was calculated by taking the square root of Simpson's diversity index across productive rearrangements. Here the immuneACCESS table is served through TCRdb, limited to in-frame sequences with V and J called. Missing clones are a known gap in these copies; in checked studies unresolved V genes cover under half, and the rest lacks a known reason. Clone size and V and J calls were adopted from that table, with D and trimming inferred from the DNA. The sample table lists approximately 130,000 clones, around four fifths of them with a count of one. Around 20% of the sample rests with the top ten.

The collaborating institutions used their own protocols to collect whole blood in K2EDTA tubes. For TCRbeta analysis, collaborators shipped samples as frozen whole blood, isolated PBMCs, or DNA extracted from either of those sample types. The V and J ends are trimmed by 1 base and 2 bases, leaving 7 bases between them. The germline V gene (reference sequence) supplies CDR1 GTSNPN and CDR2 SVGIG. From cysteine to phenylalanine, the CDR3 is 13 amino acids long. Kept here is only the CDR3 DNA, which spans 39 bases and is read in frame from base 1. In regard to this clone: Its target antigen remains unknown. No much larger clone exists at a distance of one base, and base qualities are not known.

The chain joins TRBV30 to TRBJ2-3, with the identity of the D gene unclear. The origin of this receptor is a man at least 80 years old with acute or convalescent COVID-19. Sequencing used peripheral blood. At the DNA level, the sequence is TGTGCCTGGAGTGCCCAAAACACAGATACGCAGTATTTT. This codes for CAWSAQNTDTQYF. The reference TRBV30 and TRBJ2-3 proteins fill in what lies around the CDR3, so the full variable domain reads SQTIHQWPATLVQPVGSPLSLECTVEGTSNPNLYWYRQAAGRGLQLLFYSVGIGQISSEVPQNLSASRPQDRQFILSSKKLLLSDSGFYLCAWSAQNTDTQYFGPGTRLTVL.